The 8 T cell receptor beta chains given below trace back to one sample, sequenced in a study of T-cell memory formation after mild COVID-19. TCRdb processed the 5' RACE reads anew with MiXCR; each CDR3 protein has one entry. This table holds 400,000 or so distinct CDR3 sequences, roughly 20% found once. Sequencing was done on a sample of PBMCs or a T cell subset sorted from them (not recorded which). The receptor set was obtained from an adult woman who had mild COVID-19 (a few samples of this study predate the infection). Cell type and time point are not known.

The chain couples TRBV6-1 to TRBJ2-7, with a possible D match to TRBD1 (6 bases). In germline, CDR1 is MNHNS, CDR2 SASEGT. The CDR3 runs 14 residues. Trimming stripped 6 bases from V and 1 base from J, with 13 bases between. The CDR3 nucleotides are TGTGCCAGCAGGGAACAGGGTGTTTCCTACGAGCAGTACTTC. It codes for CASREQGVSYEQYF.

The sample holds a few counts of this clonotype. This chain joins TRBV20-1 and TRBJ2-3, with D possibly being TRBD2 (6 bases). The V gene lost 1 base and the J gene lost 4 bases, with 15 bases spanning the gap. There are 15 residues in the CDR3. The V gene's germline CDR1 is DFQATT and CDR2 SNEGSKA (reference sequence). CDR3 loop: CSARVPEWGADTQYF. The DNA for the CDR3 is TGCAGTGCTAGAGTACCGGAGTGGGGGGCAGATACGCAGTATTTT.

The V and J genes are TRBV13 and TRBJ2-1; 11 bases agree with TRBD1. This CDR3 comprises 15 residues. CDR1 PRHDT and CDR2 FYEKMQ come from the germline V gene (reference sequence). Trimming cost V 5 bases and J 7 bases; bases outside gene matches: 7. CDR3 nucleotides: TGTGCCAGCAGCCCCCGGGACAGGGGGACGAATGAGCAGTTCTTC. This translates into CASSPRDRGTNEQFF.

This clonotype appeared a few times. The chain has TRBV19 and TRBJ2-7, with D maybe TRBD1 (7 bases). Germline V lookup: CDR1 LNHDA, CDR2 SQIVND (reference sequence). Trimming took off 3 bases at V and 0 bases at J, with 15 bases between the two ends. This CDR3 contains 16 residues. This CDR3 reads CASSMRGDSISYEQYF. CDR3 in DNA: TGTGCCAGTAGTATGAGGGGGGACAGTATCTCCTACGAGCAGTACTTC.

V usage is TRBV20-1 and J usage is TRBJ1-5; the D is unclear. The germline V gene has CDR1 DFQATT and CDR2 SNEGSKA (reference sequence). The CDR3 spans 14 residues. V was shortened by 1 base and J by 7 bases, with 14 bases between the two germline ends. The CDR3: CSARAGGPGQPQHF. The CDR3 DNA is TGCAGTGCTAGAGCGGGCGGACCTGGGCAGCCCCAGCATTTT.

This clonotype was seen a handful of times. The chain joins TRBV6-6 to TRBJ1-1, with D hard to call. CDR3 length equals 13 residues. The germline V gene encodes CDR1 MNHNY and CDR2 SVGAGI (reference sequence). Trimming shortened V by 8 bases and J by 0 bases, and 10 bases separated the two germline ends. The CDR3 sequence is CASSPVLNTEAFF. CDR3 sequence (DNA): TGTGCCAGCTCGCCGGTACTGAACACTGAAGCTTTCTTT.

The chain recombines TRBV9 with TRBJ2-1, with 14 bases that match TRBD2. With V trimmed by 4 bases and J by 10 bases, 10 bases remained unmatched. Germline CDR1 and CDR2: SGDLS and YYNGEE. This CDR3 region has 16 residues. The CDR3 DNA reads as TGTGCCAGCAGCAAACGGACTAGCGGGGGGCGATGGGAGCAGTTCTTC. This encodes CASSKRTSGGRWEQFF.

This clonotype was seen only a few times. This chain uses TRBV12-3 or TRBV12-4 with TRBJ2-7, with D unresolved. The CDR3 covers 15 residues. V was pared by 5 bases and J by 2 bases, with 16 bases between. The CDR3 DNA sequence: TGTGCCAGCAGTACCTCCTCCATTCCCGCCTACGAGCAGTACTTC. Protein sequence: CASSTSSIPAYEQYF.